One and the same sample provided the 32 T cell receptor beta chains below, sequenced in a study of PD-L1 blockade in urothelial cancer (dated by TCRdb to about 2017). Libraries were prepared through the immunoSEQ multiplex PCR assay. TCRdb obtained this table from immuneACCESS and retained in-frame rearrangements with V and J assigned. These tables miss some clones; where compared with another copy, unresolved V genes account for less than half of the shortfall, and the remainder is unexplained. This sample lists under 50,000 clones; roughly nine tenths were detected once. Together, the top ten hold about 11% of the sample. The time point label for this specimen denotes: pretreatment peripheral blood. Sample: PBMCs, taken around atezolizumab (anti-PD-L1) treatment. The receptors come from a woman aged 55-75 years with urothelial cancer.

The chain uses TRBV6-5 and TRBJ1-1; D not certain. V shed 4 bases and J shed 2 bases, with 11 bases lying between them. Germline V CDR1 and CDR2: MNHEY, SVGAGI. This CDR3 contains 14 residues. CDR3 region: CASSSKTSNTEAFF. The CDR3 DNA reads as TGTGCCAGCAGTTCGAAGACAAGTAACACTGAAGCTTTCTTT.

The chain uses TRBV28 and TRBJ2-7; TRBD2 might be the D (6 bases). This CDR3 has 14 residues. Germline CDR1 is MDHEN and CDR2 is SYDVKM. The V end was cut by 11 bases, the J end by 3 bases, with 20 bases between. CDR3 region: CAAEGLKEGYEQYF. The CDR3 region has the DNA TGTGCCGCAGAGGGGCTAAAGGAGGGCTACGAGCAGTACTTC.

The chain has TRBV7-9 and TRBJ2-5, with 8 nucleotides matching TRBD1. The length of the CDR3 is 14 residues. Germline CDR1 SEHNR, CDR2 FQNEAQ (reference sequence). Unmatched junction bases numbered 6, after V lost 5 bases and J lost 4 bases. The chain's CDR3 is CASSQAQGAETQYF. CDR3 sequence (DNA): TGTGCCAGCAGCCAGGCCCAGGGGGCAGAGACCCAGTACTTC.

CDR3: CASSLYLDSQETQYF. The CDR3 DNA follows: TGTGCCAGCAGTTTATATCTCGACAGCCAAGAGACCCAGTACTTC. The rearrangement uses TRBV27 and TRBJ2-5; D perhaps matches TRBD1 (5 bases). CDR3 length: 15 amino acids. Trimming took off 1 base at V and 1 base at J, with 10 bases between the two ends. Germline CDR1 reads MNHEY; CDR2 reads SMNVEV (reference sequence).

The gene calls are TRBV14 and TRBJ1-2, with 10 bases identical to TRBD1. The CDR3 has 15 amino acids. Germline CDR1 SGHDN, CDR2 FVKESK. V was pared by 2 bases and J by 10 bases, with 10 bases of the junction left unmatched. As DNA, the CDR3 is TGTGCCAGCAGCCAAAATTTACCGGGACAGGGGTCCTACACCTTC. Protein: CASSQNLPGQGSYTF.

This chain uses TRBV6-5 with TRBJ2-1, with 8 bases matching TRBD2. Germline V gene data show CDR1 as MNHEY and CDR2 as SVGAGI. The V segment lost 0 bases and the J segment 8 bases; nucleotides outside the gene matches: 3. The CDR3 extends over 14 amino acids. As DNA, the CDR3 is TGTGCCAGCAGTTACTCTCGGACTAGCCATGAGCAGTTCTTC. Translating gives CASSYSRTSHEQFF.

The genes are TRBV5-6 and TRBJ2-3; tentatively, D is TRBD2 (5 bases). V gave up 1 base and J gave up 2 bases, with 8 bases separating them. Per the germline V gene, CDR1 is SGHDT and CDR2 is YYEEEE. The CDR3 length is 14 residues. The CDR3 protein is CASSLKRYTDTQYF. The CDR3 nucleotides read TGTGCCAGCAGCTTGAAGCGGTACACAGATACGCAGTATTTT. The full variable domain, rest sourced from reference TRBV5-6 and TRBJ2-3, is DAGVTQSPTHLIKTRGQQVTLRCSPKSGHDTVSWYQQALGQGPQFIFQYYEEEERQRGNFPDRFSGHQFPNYSSELNVNALLLGDSALYLCASSLKRYTDTQYFGPGTRLTVL.

This chain uses TRBV30 with TRBJ1-3; D gene uncertain. This CDR3 has 15 residues. V gave up 2 bases and J gave up 0 bases, with 11 bases separating them. Germline V lookup: CDR1 GTSNPN, CDR2 SVGIG (reference sequence). CDR3 bases: TGTGCCTGGAGTTTACCTCTGAGCTCTGGAAACACCATATATTTT. Residues: CAWSLPLSSGNTIYF.

The chain couples TRBV10-3 to TRBJ2-7; 7 nucleotides agree with TRBD1. The junction had 3 bases not matched to a gene; V was cut back by 5 bases and J by 2 bases. The CDR3 has 13 amino acids. The germline V gene encodes CDR1 ENHRY and CDR2 SYGVKD. The CDR3 DNA is TGTGCCATCAGTCGGGACAGACCCTACGAGCAGTACTTC. Its translation: CAISRDRPYEQYF.

The J gene is TRBJ1-4, the V gene TRBV30; 8 bases map to TRBD1. The CDR3 covers 13 residues. Trimming removed 5 bases from V and 5 bases from J; junction bases left unmatched: 4. Germline values: CDR1 GTSNPN, CDR2 SVGIG (reference sequence). CDR3 in amino acids: CAWQGARNEKLFF. For the CDR3, the DNA is TGTGCCTGGCAGGGGGCTCGAAATGAAAAACTGTTTTTT.

V usage is TRBV27 and J usage is TRBJ2-3, with unresolved D. The ends were cut back, 0 bases at V and 0 bases at J, with 10 bases in the middle. There are 16 residues in the CDR3. Germline loops: CDR1 MNHEY, CDR2 SMNVEV (reference sequence). DNA of the CDR3: TGTGCCAGCAGTTTATCCCGGCGGCTTAGCACAGATACGCAGTATTTT. Translated, it gives CASSLSRRLSTDTQYF.

In its sample, this clone was seen once. The chain has TRBV7-2 and TRBJ2-5, with TRBD1 identical over 8 bases. Germline CDR1 reads SGHTA; CDR2 reads FQGNSA. This CDR3 spans 13 amino acids. V trimming: 3 bases; J trimming: 5 bases; junction bases outside the gene matches: 2. CDR3 protein: CASSFRGPETQYF. DNA of the CDR3: TGTGCCAGCAGCTTCAGGGGGCCGGAGACCCAGTACTTC.

This clone was counted once. The chain recombines TRBV11-2 with TRBJ2-2; TRBD2 is a possible D gene (5 bases). Germline V gene lookup returns CDR1 SGHAT and CDR2 FQNNGV. Trimming cost V 5 bases and J 5 bases, with 15 bases left between them. This CDR3 spans 15 amino acids. In DNA, the CDR3 is TGTGCCAGCAGCCCGCGCCAACTAGTAACCGGGGAGCTGTTTTTT. This codes for CASSPRQLVTGELFF. The complete variable domain, with remaining parts taken from reference TRBV11-2 and TRBJ2-2, reads EAGVAQSPRYKIIEKRQSVAFWCNPISGHATLYWYQQILGQGPKLLIQFQNNGVVDDSQLPKDRFSAERLKGVDSTLKIQPAKLEDSAVYLCASSPRQLVTGELFFGEGSRLTVL.

The CDR3 DNA sequence: TGTGCCAGCAGCTTGGAAACTACGAGGGGCACAGATACGCAGTATTTT. This sequence encodes CASSLETTRGTDTQYF. V and J are TRBV13 and TRBJ2-3; D possibly corresponds to TRBD2 (5 bases). Between the trimmed V and J ends, which lost 3 bases and 1 base, there was a span of 14 bases. CDR1 is PRHDT and CDR2 is FYEKMQ in the germline V gene (reference sequence). The CDR3 contains 16 residues.

The chain has TRBV5-1 and TRBJ2-3; D is possibly TRBD1 (6 bases). V was cut by 8 bases and J by 1 base, with 14 bases left in between. The CDR3 totals 14 residues. Germline CDR1 and CDR2: SGHRS and YFSETQ. The CDR3 bases are TGCGCCAGGAAGGGGAACAGGGGCACAGATACGCAGTATTTT. This encodes CARKGNRGTDTQYF.

The chain has TRBV7-9 and TRBJ1-2; the D is unclear. The V gene's germline CDR1 is SEHNR and CDR2 FQNEAQ (reference sequence). The CDR3 contains 14 residues. V lost 1 base, J lost 1 base, and 7 bases lay in between. Here the CDR3 reads CASSLDASNYGYTF. In DNA, the CDR3 is TGTGCCAGCAGCTTAGACGCCAGTAACTATGGCTACACCTTC.

This chain links TRBV4-3 with TRBJ2-1, with 12 bases identical to TRBD2. The V segment lost 1 base and the J segment 1 base; nucleotides outside the gene matches: 8. Germline V gene data show CDR1 as LGHNA and CDR2 as YSLEER. The CDR3 is 19 residues long. The CDR3 nucleotides read TGCGCCAGCAGCCAAGGAAGGAGACTAGCGGGAGTGTCCTACAATGAGCAGTTCTTC. Residues: CASSQGRRLAGVSYNEQFF.

The V call is TRBV6-6, the J call TRBJ1-2; D call uncertain. The V gene lost 11 bases and the J gene lost 2 bases, with 15 bases spanning the gap. The CDR3 totals 13 residues. CDR1 and CDR2 (germline): MNHNY, SVGAGI (reference sequence). CDR3 protein: CAASGGGNYGYTF. CDR3 DNA: TGTGCCGCCTCGGGTGGTGGGAACTATGGCTACACCTTC.

This rearrangement joins TRBV5-4 to TRBJ1-1; TRBD1 is a possible D gene (5 bases). Trimming removed 4 bases at V and 1 base at J, with 11 bases between. Germline-derived CDR1 and CDR2 are SGHNT and YYREEE (reference sequence). This CDR3 comprises 14 residues. DNA of the CDR3: TGTGCCAGCAGCCAAGGACAATCGAACACTGAAGCTTTCTTT. This encodes CASSQGQSNTEAFF.

The chain has TRBV5-6 and TRBJ1-4; no definite D call. Germline values: CDR1 SGHDT, CDR2 YYEEEE. Trimming pared 2 bases from V and 6 bases from J, leaving 8 bases between. This CDR3 is 13 amino acids long. CDR3: CASSFPGYEKLFF. In DNA form, the CDR3 reads TGTGCCAGCAGCTTTCCGGGTTATGAAAAACTGTTTTTT.

CDR3 sequence reads: CASSPRGIRETYNEQFF. The DNA of the CDR3 is TGTGCCAGCAGCCCACGCGGGATAAGGGAAACTTACAATGAGCAGTTCTTC. This chain connects TRBV27 to TRBJ2-1; perhaps TRBD2 as D (6 bases). V was trimmed by 6 bases and J by 4 bases, leaving 22 bases between them. In germline, CDR1 is MNHEY, CDR2 SMNVEV (reference sequence). The CDR3 spans 17 residues.

The J gene is TRBJ2-3, the V gene TRBV7-6, with TRBD2 matching 7 bases. The V segment lost 0 bases and the J segment 3 bases; nucleotides outside the gene matches: 6. The CDR3 length is 16 residues. Germline CDR1 SGHVS, CDR2 FNYEAQ. The CDR3 protein is CASSLAGGSWTDTQYF. In DNA form, the CDR3 reads TGTGCCAGCAGCTTAGCAGGCGGGAGTTGGACAGATACGCAGTATTTT.

The chain employs TRBV29-1 and TRBJ2-7, with 7 bases matching TRBD1. The length of the CDR3 is 14 residues. J lost 1 base, V lost 7 bases, and 10 bases had no gene match. In germline, CDR1 is SQVTM, CDR2 ANQGSEA. The CDR3: CSASSGTVSYEQYF. Here the CDR3 DNA reads TGCAGCGCCTCATCGGGGACAGTGTCCTACGAGCAGTACTTC.

The rearrangement links TRBV2 to TRBJ2-2; a possible D gene is TRBD2 (6 bases). The V end was cut by 3 bases, the J end by 9 bases, with 8 bases between. Germline values: CDR1 SNHLY, CDR2 FYNNEI. The CDR3 is 12 amino acids. As DNA, the CDR3 is TGTGCCAGCAGTGATAGCGGCTGGGAGCTGTTTTTT. It codes for CASSDSGWELFF.

The gene calls are TRBV4-1 and TRBJ2-5, with 7 positions matching TRBD1. Germline trimming cut 3 bases from V and 2 bases from J; bases unmatched to any gene: 3. The CDR3 has 14 residues. Germline V gene lookup returns CDR1 MGHRA and CDR2 YSYEKL. CDR3 amino acids: CASSQTGQQETQYF. The CDR3 nucleotides read TGCGCCAGCAGCCAGACGGGACAGCAAGAGACCCAGTACTTC.

The V and J genes are TRBV27 and TRBJ2-7, with 13 positions matching TRBD2. This CDR3 spans 16 amino acids. V shed 5 bases, J shed 2 bases, and the junction held 6 bases outside the gene matches. Per germline, CDR1 MNHEY and CDR2 SMNVEV (reference sequence). The CDR3 here is CASSPSGLAGPYEQYF. The DNA of the CDR3 is TGTGCCAGCAGTCCTTCGGGACTAGCGGGACCCTACGAGCAGTACTTC.

Relative to its sample, this clone is medium-sized. The chain combines TRBV29-1 with TRBJ2-2; a possible D gene is TRBD2 (5 bases). CDR1 is SQVTM, CDR2 ANQGSEA, per germline. This CDR3 is 13 amino acids long. V lost 5 bases and J 6 bases, leaving 13 bases between the germline ends. As DNA, the CDR3 is TGCAGCGTTCTCGGAGGTCAGGCCGGGGAGCTGTTTTTT. It encodes CSVLGGQAGELFF.

This chain links TRBV6-6 with TRBJ2-3, with a weak D call TRBD2 (5 bases). V gave up 6 bases and J gave up 3 bases, with 13 bases separating them. This CDR3 spans 14 amino acids. Germline lookup yields CDR1 MNHNY and CDR2 SVGAGI (reference sequence). CDR3 sequence reads: CASRGVAGTDTQYF. Here the CDR3 DNA reads TGTGCCAGCAGGGGCGTGGCGGGTACAGATACGCAGTATTTT.

The rearrangement uses TRBV7-3 and TRBJ2-3; TRBD2 matches at 7 bases. The CDR3 length is 15 residues. Per the germline V gene, CDR1 is SGHTA and CDR2 is FQGTGA. V was clipped by 2 bases and J by 3 bases; unmatched bases: 5. This CDR3 is CASSLGGRATDTQYF. CDR3 nucleotide sequence: TGTGCCAGCAGCTTAGGGGGGAGGGCAACAGATACGCAGTATTTT.

The J gene is TRBJ2-5, the V gene TRBV14; perhaps TRBD2 as D (6 bases). The CDR3 is 17 residues long. V gave up 5 bases and J gave up 5 bases, with 24 bases separating them. Germline-derived CDR1 and CDR2 are SGHDN and FVKESK. In DNA, the CDR3 is TGTGCCAGCAGCGGGGGTCCACCGGGAGTGGCCTACGAGACCCAGTACTTC. This translates into CASSGGPPGVAYETQYF. Supplemented by reference TRBV14 and TRBJ2-5, the full variable domain reads EAGVTQFPSHSVIEKGQTVTLRCDPISGHDNLYWYRRVMGKEIKFLLHFVKESKQDESGMPNNRFLAERTGGTYSTLKVQPAELEDSGVYFCASSGGPPGVAYETQYFGPGTRLLVL.

The chain recombines TRBV19 with TRBJ2-3; possible D gene TRBD2, 5 bases. Germline V CDR1 and CDR2: LNHDA, SQIVND (reference sequence). The V end was cut by 2 bases, the J end by 5 bases, with 14 bases between. The CDR3 consists of 15 residues. This chain's CDR3 is CASSISGRAGDTQYF. The CDR3 coding sequence is TGTGCCAGTAGTATATCGGGGAGAGCCGGAGATACGCAGTATTTT.

This chain uses TRBV7-9 with TRBJ2-6, with D unclear. Germline V gives CDR1 SEHNR, CDR2 FQNEAQ (reference sequence). This CDR3 region has 15 residues. Trimming stripped 1 base from V and 1 base from J, with 5 bases between. The CDR3 DNA reads TGTGCCAGCAGCTTAGTGAGATCTGGGGCCAACGTCCTGACTTTC. The encoded protein is CASSLVRSGANVLTF. The full variable domain, rest sourced from reference TRBV7-9 and TRBJ2-6, is DTGVSQNPRHKITKRGQNVTFRCDPISEHNRLYWYRQTLGQGPEFLTYFQNEAQLEKSRLLSDRFSAERPKGSFSTLEIQRTEQGDSAMYLCASSLVRSGANVLTFGAGSRLTVL.